This T cell receptor (beta chain) was recovered during a study of blood T cells in healthy people across ages. This clonotype was found many times. Its ends do not fully match the called genes, so a read error is possible. CDR1 is SGHRS and CDR2 is YFSETQ in the germline V gene. CDR3 length: 13 amino acids. Using a J-beta primer mix together with a sample-barcoded 5' primer, a second PCR was run for roughly 6 to 12 cycles. TCRdb called the 5' RACE reads again in MiXCR, with one record for every CDR3 protein. The data show 550,000 to 750,000 distinct CDR3 sequences, under 25% seen once. This chain links TRBV5-1 with TRBJ2-5, with TRBD1 as a possible D gene (5 bases). The sequenced sample was blood. This receptor was obtained from a man between 70 and 80 years old in good health. CDR3 loop: CASSLRQQETQYF. CDR3 DNA: TGTGCCAGCAGCTTAAGACAGCAAGAGACCCAGTACTTC. The variable domain in full, with the rest retrieved from reference TRBV5-1 and TRBJ2-5, is KAGVTQTPRYLIKTRGQQVTLSCSPISGHRSVSWYQQTPGQGLQFLFEYFSETQRNKGNFPGRFSGRQFSNSRSEMNVSTLELGDSALYLCASSLRQQETQYFGPGTRLLVL.